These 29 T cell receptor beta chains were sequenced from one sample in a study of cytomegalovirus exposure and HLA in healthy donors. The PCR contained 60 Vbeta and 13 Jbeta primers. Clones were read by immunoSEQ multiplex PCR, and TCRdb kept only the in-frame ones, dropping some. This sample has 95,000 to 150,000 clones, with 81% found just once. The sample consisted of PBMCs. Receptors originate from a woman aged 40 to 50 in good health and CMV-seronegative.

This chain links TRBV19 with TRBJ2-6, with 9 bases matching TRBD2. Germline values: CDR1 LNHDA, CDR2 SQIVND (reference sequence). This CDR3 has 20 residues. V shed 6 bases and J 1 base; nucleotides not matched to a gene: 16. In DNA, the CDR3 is TGTGCCAGTAGCCGCAGGTTAGCGGGGGTAGGGGAATCTGGGGCCAACGTCCTGACTTTC. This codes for CASSRRLAGVGESGANVLTF.

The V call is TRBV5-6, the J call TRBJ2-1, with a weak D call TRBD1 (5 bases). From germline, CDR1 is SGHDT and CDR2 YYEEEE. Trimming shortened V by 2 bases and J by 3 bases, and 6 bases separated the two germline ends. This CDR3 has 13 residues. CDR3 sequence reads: CASSFDSYNEQFF. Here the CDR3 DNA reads TGTGCCAGCAGCTTTGACAGCTACAATGAGCAGTTCTTC.

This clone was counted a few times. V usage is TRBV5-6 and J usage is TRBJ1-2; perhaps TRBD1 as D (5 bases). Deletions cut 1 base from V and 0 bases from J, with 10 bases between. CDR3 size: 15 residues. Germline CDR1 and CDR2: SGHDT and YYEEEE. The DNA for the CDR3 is TGTGCCAGCAGCTTGTGGGGGGGAACTAACTATGGCTACACCTTC. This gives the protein CASSLWGGTNYGYTF.

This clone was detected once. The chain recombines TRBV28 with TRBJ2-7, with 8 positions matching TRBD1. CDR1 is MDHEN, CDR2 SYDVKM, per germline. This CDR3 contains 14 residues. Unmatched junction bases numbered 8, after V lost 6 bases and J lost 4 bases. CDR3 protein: CASSPGTGPYEQYF. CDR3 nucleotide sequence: TGTGCCAGCAGCCCCGGGACAGGCCCATACGAGCAGTACTTC.

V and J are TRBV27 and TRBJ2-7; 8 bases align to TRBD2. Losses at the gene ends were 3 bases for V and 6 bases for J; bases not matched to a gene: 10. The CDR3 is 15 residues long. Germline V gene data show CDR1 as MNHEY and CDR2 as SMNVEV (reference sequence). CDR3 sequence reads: CASSFGGDSSTEQYF. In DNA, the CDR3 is TGTGCCAGCAGTTTCGGGGGGGACTCCTCTACCGAGCAGTACTTC.

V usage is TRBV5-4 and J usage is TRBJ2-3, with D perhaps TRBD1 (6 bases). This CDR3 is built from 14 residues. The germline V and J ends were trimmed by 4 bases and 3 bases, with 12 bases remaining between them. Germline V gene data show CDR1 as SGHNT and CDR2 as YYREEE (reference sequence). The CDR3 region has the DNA TGTGCCAGCAGCCCGCCCACAGGGACAGATACGCAGTATTTT. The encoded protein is CASSPPTGTDTQYF. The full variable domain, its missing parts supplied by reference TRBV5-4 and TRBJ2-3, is ETGVTQSPTHLIKTRGQQVTLRCSSQSGHNTVSWYQQALGQGPQFIFQYYREEENGRGNFPPRFSGLQFPNYSSELNVNALELDDSALYLCASSPPTGTDTQYFGPGTRLTVL.

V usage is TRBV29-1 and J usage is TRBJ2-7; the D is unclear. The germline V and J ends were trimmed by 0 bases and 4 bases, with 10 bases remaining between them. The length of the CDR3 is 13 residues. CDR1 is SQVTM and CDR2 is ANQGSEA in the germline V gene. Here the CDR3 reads CSVEDLVEYEQYF. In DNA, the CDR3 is TGCAGCGTTGAAGACCTTGTAGAATACGAGCAGTACTTC.

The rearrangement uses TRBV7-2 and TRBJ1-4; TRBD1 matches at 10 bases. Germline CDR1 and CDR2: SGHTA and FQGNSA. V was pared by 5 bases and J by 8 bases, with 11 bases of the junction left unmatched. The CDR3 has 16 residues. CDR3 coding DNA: TGTGCCAGCAGCAAGACAGGGGGCAGGGGAGGGGAAAAACTGTTTTTT. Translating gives CASSKTGGRGGEKLFF.

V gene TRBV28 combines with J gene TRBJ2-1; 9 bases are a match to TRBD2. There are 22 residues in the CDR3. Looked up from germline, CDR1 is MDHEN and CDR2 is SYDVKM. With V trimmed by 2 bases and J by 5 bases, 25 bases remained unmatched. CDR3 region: CASSLPPVRESSGTPFHNEQFF. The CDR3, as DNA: TGTGCCAGCAGTTTACCTCCCGTCCGGGAGTCTAGCGGGACCCCTTTCCACAATGAGCAGTTCTTC. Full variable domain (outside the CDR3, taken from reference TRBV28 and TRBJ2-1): DVKVTQSSRYLVKRTGEKVFLECVQDMDHENMFWYRQDPGLGLRLIYFSYDVKMKEKGDIPEGYSVSREKKERFSLILESASTNQTSMYLCASSLPPVRESSGTPFHNEQFFGPGTRLTVL.

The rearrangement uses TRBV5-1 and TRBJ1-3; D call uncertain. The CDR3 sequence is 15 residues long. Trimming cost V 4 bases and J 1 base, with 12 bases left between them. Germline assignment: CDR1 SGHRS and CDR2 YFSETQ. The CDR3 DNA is TGCGCCAGCAGCACCTCACCCGGGTCTGGAAACACCATATATTTT. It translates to CASSTSPGSGNTIYF.

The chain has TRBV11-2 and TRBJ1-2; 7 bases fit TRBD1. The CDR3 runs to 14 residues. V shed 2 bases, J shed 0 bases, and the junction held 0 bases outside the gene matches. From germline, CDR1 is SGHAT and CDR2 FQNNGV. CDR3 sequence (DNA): TGTGCCAGCAGCTTACAGGGGGCTAACTATGGCTACACCTTC. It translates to CASSLQGANYGYTF.

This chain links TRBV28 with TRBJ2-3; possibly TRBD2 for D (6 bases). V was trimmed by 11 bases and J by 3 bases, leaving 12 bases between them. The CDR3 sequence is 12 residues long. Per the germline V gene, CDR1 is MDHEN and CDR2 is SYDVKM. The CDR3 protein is CACGGLTDTQYF. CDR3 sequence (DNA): TGTGCCTGTGGAGGGCTGACAGATACGCAGTATTTT.

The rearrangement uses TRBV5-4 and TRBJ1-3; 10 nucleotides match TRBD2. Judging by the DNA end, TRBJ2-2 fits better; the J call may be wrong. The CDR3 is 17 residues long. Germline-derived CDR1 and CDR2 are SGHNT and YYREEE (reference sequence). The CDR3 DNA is TGTGCCAGCAGCTTGGGGCTAGCGGGAGATGTCACCGGGGAGCTGTTTTTT. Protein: CASSLGLAGDVTGELFF.

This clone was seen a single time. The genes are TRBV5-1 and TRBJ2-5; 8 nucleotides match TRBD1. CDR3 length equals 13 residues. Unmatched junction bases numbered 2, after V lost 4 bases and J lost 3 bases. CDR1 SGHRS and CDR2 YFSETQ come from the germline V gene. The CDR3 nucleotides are TGCGCCAGCAGCCTGACAGGGGAAGAGACCCAGTACTTC. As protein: CASSLTGEETQYF.

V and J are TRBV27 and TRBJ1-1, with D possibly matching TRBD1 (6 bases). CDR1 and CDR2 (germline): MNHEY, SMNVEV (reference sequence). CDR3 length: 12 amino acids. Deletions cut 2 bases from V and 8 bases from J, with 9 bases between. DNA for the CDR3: TGTGCCAGCAGTTTACTCGGACAGGAAGCTTTCTTT. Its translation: CASSLLGQEAFF.

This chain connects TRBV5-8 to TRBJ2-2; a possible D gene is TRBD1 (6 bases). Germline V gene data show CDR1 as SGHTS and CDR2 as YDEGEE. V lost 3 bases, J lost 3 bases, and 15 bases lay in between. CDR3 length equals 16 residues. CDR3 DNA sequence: TGTGCCAGCAGCTGGGGTATCAGGGGCTACACCGGGGAGCTGTTTTTT. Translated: CASSWGIRGYTGELFF.

The CDR3 nucleotides read TGTGCCAGCAAGTTGGGGGGAGGATCCTACGAGCAGTACTTC. It encodes CASKLGGGSYEQYF. The rearrangement joins TRBV27 to TRBJ2-7; TRBD2 is a possible D gene (6 bases). CDR3 length equals 14 residues. Germline CDR1 is MNHEY and CDR2 is SMNVEV (reference sequence). V lost 7 bases, J lost 1 base, and 14 bases lay in between.

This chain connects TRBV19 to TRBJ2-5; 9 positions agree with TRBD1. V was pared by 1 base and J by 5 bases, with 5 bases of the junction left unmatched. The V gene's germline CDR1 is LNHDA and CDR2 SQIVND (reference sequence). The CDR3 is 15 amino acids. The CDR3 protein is CASSIGGTGRETQYF. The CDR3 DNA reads TGTGCCAGTAGTATAGGAGGGACAGGGAGGGAGACCCAGTACTTC.

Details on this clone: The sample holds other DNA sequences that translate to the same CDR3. CDR3 residues: CASSQRGTSEQYF. CDR3 bases: TGTGCCAGCAGCCAACGCGGGACTAGCGAGCAGTACTTC. V is TRBV11-2 and J is TRBJ2-7, with 8 bases that match TRBD2. V lost 5 bases and J lost 6; bases outside the gene matches: 6. Germline lookup yields CDR1 SGHAT and CDR2 FQNNGV. This CDR3 is 13 amino acids long. Full variable domain (missing parts from reference TRBV11-2 and TRBJ2-7): EAGVAQSPRYKIIEKRQSVAFWCNPISGHATLYWYQQILGQGPKLLIQFQNNGVVDDSQLPKDRFSAERLKGVDSTLKIQPAKLEDSAVYLCASSQRGTSEQYFGPGTRLTVT.

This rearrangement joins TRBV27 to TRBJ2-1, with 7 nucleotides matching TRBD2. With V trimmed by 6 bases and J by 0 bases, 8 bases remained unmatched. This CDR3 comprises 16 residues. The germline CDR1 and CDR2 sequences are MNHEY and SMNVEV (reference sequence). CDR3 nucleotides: TGTGCCAGCAGCTTTGCGACGGGAGGCTCCTACAATGAGCAGTTCTTC. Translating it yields CASSFATGGSYNEQFF.

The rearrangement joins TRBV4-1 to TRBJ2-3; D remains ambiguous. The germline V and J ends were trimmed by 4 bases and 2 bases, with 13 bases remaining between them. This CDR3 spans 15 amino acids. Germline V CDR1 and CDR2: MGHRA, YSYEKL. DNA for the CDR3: TGCGCCAGCAGCCCCCATACTACCCTCACAGATACGCAGTATTTT. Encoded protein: CASSPHTTLTDTQYF.

For the CDR3, the DNA is TGTGCCAGCAGCCTGGGGCGTAGAGCTGAAGCTTTCTTT. It specifies CASSLGRRAEAFF. This chain connects TRBV28 to TRBJ1-1, with a tentative D call TRBD1 (5 bases). The ends were cut back, 6 bases at V and 6 bases at J, with 14 bases in the middle. Per the germline V gene, CDR1 is MDHEN and CDR2 is SYDVKM. This CDR3 comprises 13 residues.

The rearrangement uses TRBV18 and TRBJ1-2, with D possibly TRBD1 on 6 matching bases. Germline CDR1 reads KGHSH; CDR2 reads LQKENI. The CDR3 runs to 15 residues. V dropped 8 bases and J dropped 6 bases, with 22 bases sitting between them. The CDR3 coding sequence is TGTGCCAGCACCCCTGGGGGCTTAAACTATGATGGCTACACCTTC. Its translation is CASTPGGLNYDGYTF.

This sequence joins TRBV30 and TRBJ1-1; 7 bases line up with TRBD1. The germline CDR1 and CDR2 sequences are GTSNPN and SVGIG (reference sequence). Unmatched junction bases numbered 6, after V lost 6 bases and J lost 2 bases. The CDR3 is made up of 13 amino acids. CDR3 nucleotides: TGTGCCTGCAAGGGACAGCCCAACACTGAAGCTTTCTTT. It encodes CACKGQPNTEAFF.

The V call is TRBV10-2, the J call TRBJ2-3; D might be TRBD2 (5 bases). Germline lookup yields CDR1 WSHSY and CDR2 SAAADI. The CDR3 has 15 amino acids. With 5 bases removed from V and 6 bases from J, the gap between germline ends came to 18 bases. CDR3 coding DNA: TGCGCCAGCAGTCCCAAGACTGGACTCAGGGATACGCAGTATTTT. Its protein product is CASSPKTGLRDTQYF.

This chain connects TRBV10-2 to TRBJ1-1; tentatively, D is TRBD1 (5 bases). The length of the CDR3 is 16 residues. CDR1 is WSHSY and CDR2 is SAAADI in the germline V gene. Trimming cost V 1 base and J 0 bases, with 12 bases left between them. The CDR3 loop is CASSEWRGGMNTEAFF. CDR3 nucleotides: TGCGCCAGCAGTGAGTGGAGGGGCGGGATGAACACTGAAGCTTTCTTT.

CDR3 protein: CAISESSAPSGYTF. The CDR3 region has the DNA TGTGCCATCAGTGAGTCGAGCGCTCCCAGTGGCTACACCTTC. V and J are TRBV10-3 and TRBJ1-2, with D unresolved. Germline V gene sequence: CDR1 ENHRY, CDR2 SYGVKD. Deletions cut 0 bases from V and 7 bases from J, with 12 bases between. The CDR3 consists of 14 residues.

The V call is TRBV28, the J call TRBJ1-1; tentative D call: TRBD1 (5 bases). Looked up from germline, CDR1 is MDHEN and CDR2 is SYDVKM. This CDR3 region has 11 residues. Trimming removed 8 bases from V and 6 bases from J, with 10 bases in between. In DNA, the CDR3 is TGTGCCAGCTATTGGGGCCCTGAAGCTTTCTTT. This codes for CASYWGPEAFF.

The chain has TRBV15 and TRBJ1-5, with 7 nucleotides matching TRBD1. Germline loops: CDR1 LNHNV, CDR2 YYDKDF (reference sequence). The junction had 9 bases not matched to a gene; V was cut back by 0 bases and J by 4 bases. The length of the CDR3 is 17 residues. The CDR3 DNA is TGTGCCACCAGCAGAGATAGACAGGGTAAGAGTAATCAGCCCCAGCATTTT. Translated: CATSRDRQGKSNQPQHF.